Below are 5 T cell receptor beta chains sequenced from a single sample in a study of shared clonotypes between healthy human individuals. Selected positively for CCR7 and CD45RO-negative, naive CD8 cells excluded terminally differentiated effector memory CD45RA+ cells. TCRdb keeps only in-frame clones here, not all; method: immunoSEQ multiplex PCR. In the table there are about 2.2 million clones, 80% to 95% of which are singletons. The sequencing sample was made of naive CD8+ T cells from PBMCs. The receptor set was obtained from a man aged 18 to 29 in good health. Some clones in this sample may be carry-over from other donors' samples.

The chain has TRBV30 and TRBJ2-3, with 8 bases lining up with TRBD2. The CDR3 loop spans 16 amino acids. With V trimmed by 1 base and J by 1 base, 7 bases remained unmatched. Germline assignment: CDR1 GTSNPN and CDR2 SVGIG (reference sequence). CDR3 nucleotides: TGTGCCTGGAGTGAGGGCGGGAGGACCCGCACAGATACGCAGTATTTT. As protein: CAWSEGGRTRTDTQYF.

This clone has a handful of counts. The chain links TRBV27 to TRBJ2-4; 7 bases fit TRBD1. CDR1 is MNHEY, CDR2 SMNVEV, per germline (reference sequence). The CDR3 is made up of 14 amino acids. V lost 10 bases and J lost 7; bases outside the gene matches: 13. In nucleotides, the CDR3 is TGTGCCACCGGACCGGGACAGAGGGACAACATTCAGTACTTC. This codes for CATGPGQRDNIQYF.

The rearrangement links TRBV9 to TRBJ2-1; D possibly corresponds to TRBD1 (5 bases). The CDR3 has 13 residues. Trimming shortened V by 3 bases and J by 3 bases, and 7 bases separated the two germline ends. Germline V gene lookup returns CDR1 SGDLS and CDR2 YYNGEE. The CDR3 loop reads CASSGTYYNEQFF. CDR3 bases: TGTGCCAGCAGCGGGACATACTACAATGAGCAGTTCTTC.

The gene calls are TRBV6-5 and TRBJ2-5, with a weak D call TRBD1 (5 bases). V shed 2 bases and J shed 4 bases, with 8 bases lying between them. CDR1 is MNHEY and CDR2 is SVGAGI in the germline V gene. This CDR3 comprises 13 residues. The CDR3 DNA sequence: TGTGCCAGCAGTTACGACAGAACAGAGACCCAGTACTTC. This translates into CASSYDRTETQYF.

This clone was counted only a few times. Distinct nucleotide sequences in the sample also encode this CDR3. The rearrangement joins TRBV9 to TRBJ2-7; the D call may be TRBD1 or TRBD2 (6 bases each). Trimming took off 0 bases at V and 3 bases at J, with 10 bases between the two ends. The CDR3 is 14 amino acids. Germline lookup yields CDR1 SGDLS and CDR2 YYNGEE. The CDR3 sequence: CASSVGRGGYEQYF. CDR3 nucleotide sequence: TGTGCCAGCAGCGTAGGCAGGGGAGGCTACGAGCAGTACTTC. Supplemented by reference TRBV9 and TRBJ2-7, the full variable domain reads DSGVTQTPKHLITATGQRVTLRCSPRSGDLSVYWYQQSLDQGLQFLIQYYNGEERAKGNILERFSAQQFPDLHSELNLSSLELGDSALYFCASSVGRGGYEQYFGPGTRLTVT.